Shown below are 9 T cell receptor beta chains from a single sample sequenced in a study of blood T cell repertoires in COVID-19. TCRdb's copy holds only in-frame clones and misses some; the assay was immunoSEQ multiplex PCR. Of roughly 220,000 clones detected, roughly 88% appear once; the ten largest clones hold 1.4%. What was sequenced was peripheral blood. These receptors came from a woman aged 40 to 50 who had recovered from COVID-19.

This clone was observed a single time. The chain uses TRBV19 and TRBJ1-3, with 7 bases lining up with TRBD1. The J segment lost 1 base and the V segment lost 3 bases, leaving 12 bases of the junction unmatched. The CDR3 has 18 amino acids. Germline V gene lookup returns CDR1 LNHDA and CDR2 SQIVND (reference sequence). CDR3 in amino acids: CASSISPSRGSSGNTIYF. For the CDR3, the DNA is TGTGCCAGTAGTATTTCTCCGTCCAGGGGGAGTTCTGGAAACACCATATATTTT.

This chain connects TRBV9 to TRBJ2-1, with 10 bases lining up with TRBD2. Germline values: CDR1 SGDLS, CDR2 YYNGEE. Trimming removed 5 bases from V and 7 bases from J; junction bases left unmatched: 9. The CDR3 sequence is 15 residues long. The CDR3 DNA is TGTGCCAGCAGTACTAGTAGCGGGGGGCGAAATGAGCAGTTCTTC. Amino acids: CASSTSSGGRNEQFF. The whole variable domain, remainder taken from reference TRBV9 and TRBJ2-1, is DSGVTQTPKHLITATGQRVTLRCSPRSGDLSVYWYQQSLDQGLQFLIQYYNGEERAKGNILERFSAQQFPDLHSELNLSSLELGDSALYFCASSTSSGGRNEQFFGPGTRLTVL.

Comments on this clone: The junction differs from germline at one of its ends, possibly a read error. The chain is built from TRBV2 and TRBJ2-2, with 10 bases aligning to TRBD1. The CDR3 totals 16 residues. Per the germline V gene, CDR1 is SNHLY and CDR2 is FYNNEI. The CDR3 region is CASREDRGLMAGELFF. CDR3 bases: TGTGCCAGCAGAGAAGACAGGGGGCTAATGGCCGGGGAGCTGTTTTTT.

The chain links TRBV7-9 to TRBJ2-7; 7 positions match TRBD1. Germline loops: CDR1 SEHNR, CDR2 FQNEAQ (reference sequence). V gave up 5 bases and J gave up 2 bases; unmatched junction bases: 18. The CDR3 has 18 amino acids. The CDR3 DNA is TGTGCCAGCAGCCCCAGTCGCCCGGGACAGCGAGTCACCTACGAGCAGTACTTC. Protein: CASSPSRPGQRVTYEQYF.

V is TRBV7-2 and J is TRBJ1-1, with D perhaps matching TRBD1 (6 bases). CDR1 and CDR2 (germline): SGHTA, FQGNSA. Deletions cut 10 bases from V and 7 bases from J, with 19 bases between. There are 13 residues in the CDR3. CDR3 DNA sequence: TGTGCCAACATCCTACAGGGCGAAGGTGAAGCTTTCTTT. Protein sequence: CANILQGEGEAFF.

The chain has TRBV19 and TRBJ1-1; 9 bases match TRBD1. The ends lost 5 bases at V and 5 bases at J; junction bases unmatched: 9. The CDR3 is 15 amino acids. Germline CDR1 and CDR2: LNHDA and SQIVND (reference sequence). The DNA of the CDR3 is TGTGCCAGTAGTCGATCGACAGGGGGATATACTGAAGCTTTCTTT. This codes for CASSRSTGGYTEAFF.

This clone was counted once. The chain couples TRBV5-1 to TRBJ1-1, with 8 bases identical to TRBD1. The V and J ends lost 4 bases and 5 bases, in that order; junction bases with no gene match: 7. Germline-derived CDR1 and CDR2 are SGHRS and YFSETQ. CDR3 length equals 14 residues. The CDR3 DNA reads TGCGCCAGCAGCCCGAGCCAGGGGGCGACTGAAGCTTTCTTT. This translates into CASSPSQGATEAFF.

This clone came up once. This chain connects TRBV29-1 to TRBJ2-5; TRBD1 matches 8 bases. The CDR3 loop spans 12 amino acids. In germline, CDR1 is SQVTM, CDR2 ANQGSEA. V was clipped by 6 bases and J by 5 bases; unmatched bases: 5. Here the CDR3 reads CSVGTGLETQYF. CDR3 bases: TGCAGCGTAGGGACAGGTTTGGAGACCCAGTACTTC. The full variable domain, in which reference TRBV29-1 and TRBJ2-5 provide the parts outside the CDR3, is SAVISQKPSRDICQRGTSLTIQCQVDSQVTMMFWYRQQPGQSLTLIATANQGSEATYESGFVIDKFPISRPNLTFSTLTVSNMSPEDSSIYLCSVGTGLETQYFGPGTRLLVL.

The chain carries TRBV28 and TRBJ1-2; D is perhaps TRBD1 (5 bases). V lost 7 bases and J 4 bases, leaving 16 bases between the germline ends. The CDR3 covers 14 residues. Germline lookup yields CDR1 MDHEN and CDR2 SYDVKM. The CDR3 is CASTWGGRSYGYTF. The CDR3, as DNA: TGTGCCAGCACCTGGGGGGGAAGGAGCTATGGCTACACCTTC.